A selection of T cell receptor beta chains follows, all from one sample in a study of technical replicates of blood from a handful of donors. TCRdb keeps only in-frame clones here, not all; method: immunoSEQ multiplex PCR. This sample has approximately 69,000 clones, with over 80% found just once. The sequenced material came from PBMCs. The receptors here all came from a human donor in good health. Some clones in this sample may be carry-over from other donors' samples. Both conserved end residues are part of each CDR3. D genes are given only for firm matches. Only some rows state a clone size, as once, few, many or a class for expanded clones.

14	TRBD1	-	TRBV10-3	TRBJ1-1	CAISEGGAGSKAFF	TGTGCCATCAGTGAAGGGGGCGCCGGGTCGAAAGCTTTCTTT
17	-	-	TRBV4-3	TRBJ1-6	CASSQGGPSSYNSPLHF	TGCGCCAGCAGCCAAGGCGGCCCGAGCTCCTATAATTCACCCCTCCACTTT
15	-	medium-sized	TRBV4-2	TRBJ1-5	CASSQNLGASQPQHF	TGTGCCAGCAGCCAAAATTTGGGGGCGAGTCAGCCCCAGCATTTT
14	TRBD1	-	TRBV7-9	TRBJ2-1	CASSRTGDRTEQFF	TGTGCCAGCAGCAGGACAGGGGATCGTACTGAGCAGTTCTTC
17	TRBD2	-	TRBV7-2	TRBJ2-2	CASRTEGTSGGNGELFF	TGTGCCAGCAGGACTGAAGGAACTAGCGGGGGTAACGGGGAGCTGTTTTTT
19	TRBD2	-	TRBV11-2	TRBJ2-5	CASRSLGGASGGDQETQYF	TGTGCCAGCAGGAGCTTAGGGGGGGCTAGCGGGGGAGACCAAGAGACCCAGTACTTC
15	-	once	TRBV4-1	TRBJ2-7	CASSPEERRSYEQYF	TGCGCCAGCAGCCCGGAAGAAAGGCGGTCCTACGAGCAGTACTTC
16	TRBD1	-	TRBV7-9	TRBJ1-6	CASSRDRNIYNSPLHF	TGTGCCAGCAGCCGGGACAGAAACATCTATAATTCACCCCTCCACTTT
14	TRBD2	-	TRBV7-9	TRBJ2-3	CASSREGNADTQYF	TGTGCCAGCAGCCGGGAGGGTAACGCAGATACGCAGTATTTT
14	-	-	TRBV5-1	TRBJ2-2	CASSLQEDTGELFF	TGCGCCAGCAGCTTACAGGAAGACACCGGGGAGCTGTTTTTT
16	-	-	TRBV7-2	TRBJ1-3	CASSLIAGHSGNTIYF	TGTGCCAGCAGCTTAATTGCTGGACACTCTGGAAACACCATATATTTT
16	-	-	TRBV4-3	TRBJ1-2	CASSPQPHSPNYGYTF	TGCGCCAGCAGCCCTCAACCCCACAGCCCTAACTATGGCTACACCTTC
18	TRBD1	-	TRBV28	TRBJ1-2	CASSSPAGTGGIGYGYTF	TGTGCCAGCAGTTCCCCGGCTGGGACAGGGGGTATTGGCTATGGCTACACCTTC
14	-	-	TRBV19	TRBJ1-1	CASSVSDSWDEAFF	TGTGCCAGTAGTGTAAGCGACAGTTGGGATGAAGCTTTCTTT
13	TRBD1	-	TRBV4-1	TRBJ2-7	CASSQDRTYEQYF	TGCGCCAGCAGCCAGGACAGGACCTACGAGCAGTACTTC
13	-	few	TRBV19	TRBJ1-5	CASSIIGNQPQHF	TGTGCCAGTAGTATAATCGGGAATCAGCCCCAGCATTTT
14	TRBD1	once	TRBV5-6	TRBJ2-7	CASSLGQGLYEQYF	TGTGCCAGCAGCTTGGGACAGGGCCTCTACGAGCAGTACTTC
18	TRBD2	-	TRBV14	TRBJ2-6	CASSQLGLAGAGANVLTF	TGTGCCAGCAGCCAGTTGGGACTAGCGGGAGCTGGGGCCAACGTCCTGACTTTC
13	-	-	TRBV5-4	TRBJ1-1	CASTNPPGTEAFF	TGTGCCAGCACCAACCCCCCGGGGACTGAAGCTTTCTTT
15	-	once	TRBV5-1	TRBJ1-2	CASSGFRGLNYGYTF	TGCGCCAGCAGCGGATTCCGTGGGCTCAACTATGGCTACACCTTC
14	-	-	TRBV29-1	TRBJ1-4	CSVAEAGTNEKLFF	TGCAGCGTTGCTGAGGCTGGAACTAATGAAAAACTGTTTTTT
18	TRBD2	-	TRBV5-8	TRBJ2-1	CASSFIRSGREPYNEQFF	TGTGCCAGCAGCTTTATACGAAGCGGGAGGGAGCCCTACAATGAGCAGTTCTTC
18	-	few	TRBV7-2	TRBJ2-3	CASSLGPFGGGRADTQYF	TGTGCCAGCAGCTTAGGCCCCTTTGGCGGGGGCCGAGCAGATACGCAGTATTTT
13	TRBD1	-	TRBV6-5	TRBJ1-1	CASSQTGVTEAFF	TGTGCCAGCAGTCAAACAGGGGTGACTGAAGCTTTCTTT
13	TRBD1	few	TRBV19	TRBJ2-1	CASSRQGYNEQFF	TGTGCCAGTAGTAGACAGGGGTACAATGAGCAGTTCTTC
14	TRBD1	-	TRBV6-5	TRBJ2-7	CASSYWGRGREQYF	TGTGCCAGCAGTTACTGGGGCAGGGGGCGAGAGCAGTACTTC
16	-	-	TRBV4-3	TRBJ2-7	CASSQDRGTPSYEQYF	TGCGCCAGCAGCCAAGATCGAGGGACACCTTCCTACGAGCAGTACTTC
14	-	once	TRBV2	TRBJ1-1	CAVRLPFDGTEAFF	TGTGCCGTCCGACTCCCGTTTGACGGTACTGAAGCTTTCTTT
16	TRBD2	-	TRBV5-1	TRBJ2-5	CASSALRGALQETQYF	TGCGCCAGCAGCGCCTTGCGGGGGGCCTTACAAGAGACCCAGTACTTC
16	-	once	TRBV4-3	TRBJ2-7	CASSQDRAGPSYEQYF	TGCGCCAGCAGCCAAGATCGCGCAGGGCCATCCTACGAGCAGTACTTC
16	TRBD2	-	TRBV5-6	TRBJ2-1	CASSLEELAGSNEQFF	TGTGCCAGCAGCTTGGAGGAACTAGCGGGGAGTAATGAGCAGTTCTTC
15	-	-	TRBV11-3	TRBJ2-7	CASSPRSGGGYEQYF	TGTGCCAGCAGCCCTCGAAGTGGGGGCGGGTACGAGCAGTACTTC
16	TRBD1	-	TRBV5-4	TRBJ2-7	CASSQQLRQGAGEQYF	TGTGCCAGCAGCCAGCAGCTTCGACAGGGCGCCGGCGAGCAGTACTTC
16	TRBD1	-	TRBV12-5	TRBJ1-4	CASDSQGAGTNEKLFF	TGTGCTAGTGATTCACAGGGGGCAGGAACTAATGAAAAACTGTTTTTT
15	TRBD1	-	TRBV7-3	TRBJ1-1	CASSLSTGVLTEAFF	TGTGCCAGCAGCTTAAGTACAGGGGTGTTGACTGAAGCTTTCTTT
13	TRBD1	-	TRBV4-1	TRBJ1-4	CATSRGPGEKLFF	TGCGCCACCAGCAGGGGGCCGGGTGAAAAACTGTTTTTT
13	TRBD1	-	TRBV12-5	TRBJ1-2	CASGLTGDSGYTF	TGTGCTAGTGGTTTGACAGGGGACTCTGGCTACACCTTC
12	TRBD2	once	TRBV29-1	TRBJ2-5	CSVDREGETQYF	TGCAGCGTTGATAGGGAGGGAGAGACCCAGTACTTC
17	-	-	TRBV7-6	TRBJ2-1	CASSLVGLAASYNEQFF	TGTGCCAGCAGCTTAGTTGGTTTAGCGGCATCCTACAATGAGCAGTTCTTC